This T cell receptor beta chain was recovered during a study of cytomegalovirus exposure and HLA in healthy donors (dated by TCRdb to about 2017). A note on the overall study: According to a later analysis, one platform produced both the roughly 120 validation repertoires and the roughly 660 repertoires of the first cohort. The aim of the study was to test whether cataloging public T cell receptors could identify signatures of past pathogen exposure. Besides the first cohort of some 670 subjects, a separate validation cohort made up of around 120 different subjects was used. To predict cytomegalovirus infection status, the study combined high-throughput TCR immunosequencing, statistical association of individual TCRs with disease status, and machine learning.

With regard to this clone: Its antigen specificity is not known. Per-nucleotide qualities are absent, and no much larger clonotype sits a single base away.

Here is what the overall study found, with its caveats: According to the authors, the approach could potentially be generalized to other disease states and immunological phenotypes. Most TCR sequences were observed very rarely across donors, whereas some public TCRs were present in many individuals. All 110 or so repertoires were used to score co-occurrence in the validation cohort in a later analysis, because that analysis had no HLA typing for the cohort. A total of about 150 TCR beta chains were listed by the study as associated with cytomegalovirus. Cytomegalovirus status was reported to be diagnosed by the classifier with high specificity and sensitivity in both the original and validation cohorts. A later analysis found that TCRs clustered in the first cohort also tended to co-occur in the 120 validation repertoires, with 94% of cluster scores above 0. In vitro tests confirmed that a few of the cytomegalovirus-associated TCR beta chains recognize cytomegalovirus antigens.

Receptors were amplified or captured by the immunoSEQ multiplex PCR assay. On the authors' methods: A statistical classification framework was built to diagnose cytomegalovirus status from the catalog of TCR beta chain sequences. TCRdb carries this immuneACCESS record with in-frame sequences only. Its versions omit some clonotypes, under half of them owing to an unresolved V gene in the studies checked, with the rest unexplained. That table gives V, J and clone size, and the DNA gave D and trimming. This sample has 140,000 or so clones in its table, and approximately 89% of those were observed once. The ten most abundant clones make up around 9% of the sample. Measured from the cysteine to the phenylalanine, the CDR3 is 14 residues long. Of all the DNA, just the CDR3 is kept, 42 bases in frame from base 1. Here V drops 5 bases and J drops 2 bases, and the junction holds 5 bases not matched to any gene. For CDR1 and CDR2, the germline V gene lists SGHAT and FQNNGV.

The donors belonged to the validation cohort of over a hundred subjects, which was separate from the approximately 700-subject first cohort. The specimen was PBMCs. The sequence links TRBV11-2 to TRBJ2-7; 8 nucleotides in the junction match TRBD1. This TCR was recovered from a woman aged 18 to 35 in good health and CMV-seropositive. The CDR3 region reads CASSRDRRTYEQYF. The DNA sequence is TGTGCCAGCAGCCGGGACAGGAGGACCTACGAGCAGTACTTC.